Described below is a single TCR beta chain sequence and its context. Its specificity is unknown. The CDR3 is made up of 14 amino acids. Germline loops: CDR1 SGHRS, CDR2 YFSETQ. The V gene lost 3 bases and the J gene lost 2 bases, with 11 bases spanning the gap. This sample was included in a study of PD-L1 blockade in urothelial cancer. As for the study in general: Prior regimens of chemotherapy numbered 0 to 3 per patient. Blood samples had a median of approximately 150,000 T cells, 80,000 to 100,000 unique TCRs, and clonality approximately 0.085. Study-wide findings and caveats: Blood TCR clonality below the median before treatment was a predictor of better survival.

Each PCR contained spiked-in synthetic TCR analog templates. Libraries were prepared by immunoSEQ multiplex PCR; TCRdb keeps only in-frame clonotypes and omits some of them. The sample consists of some 74,000 clones, approximately 86% of them appearing once. Time point indicated: pretreatment peripheral blood. The sequences come from PBMCs, collected around atezolizumab (anti-PD-L1) treatment. This chain connects TRBV5-1 to TRBJ1-2; D is possibly TRBD1 (5 bases). The sequence came from a man between 40 and 49 years old with urothelial cancer. The CDR3 is CASSYDQGNYGYTF. The CDR3 coding sequence is TGCGCCAGCAGCTATGATCAGGGAAACTATGGCTACACCTTC.